This passage covers 7 T cell receptor beta chains from one sample sequenced in a study of PD-1 blockade in classical Hodgkin lymphoma. The table came from immunoSEQ multiplex PCR; TCRdb's copy has only in-frame clones and leaves some out. The table has about 35,000 clones, about 89% seen once. Time point specified: newly diagnosed, previously untreated cHL patient sample. Investigators isolated CD4+ T cells from thawed PBMCs through magnetic negative selection. Material: CD4+ T cells from blood. These receptors originate from a human donor with classical Hodgkin lymphoma.

This chain connects TRBV28 to TRBJ2-7; D gene uncertain. The CDR3 consists of 14 residues. Trimming cost V 3 bases and J 0 bases, with 9 bases left between them. Germline CDR1 is MDHEN and CDR2 is SYDVKM. For the CDR3, the DNA is TGTGCCAGCAGTTTCGCTGGAAGCTCCTACGAGCAGTACTTC. It translates to CASSFAGSSYEQYF.

This clone was observed once. The CDR3 sequence: CASSSHPPVAFF. The DNA of the CDR3 is TGTGCCAGCAGCTCACACCCCCCGGTAGCTTTCTTT. This chain connects TRBV21-1 to TRBJ1-1. TRBV21-1 is a documented pseudogene. This CDR3 is 12 amino acids long.

This chain links TRBV18 with TRBJ2-3; a weak D match, TRBD2 (6 bases). The germline V gene encodes CDR1 KGHSH and CDR2 LQKENI. V lost 2 bases and J 4 bases, leaving 13 bases between the germline ends. CDR3 size: 15 residues. The CDR3 DNA is TGTGCCAGCTCACCAGGTATCGCGGGATCAGATACGCAGTATTTT. Its translation is CASSPGIAGSDTQYF.

V usage is TRBV5-1 and J usage is TRBJ2-1, with 14 bases aligning to TRBD2. This CDR3 comprises 15 residues. The ends lost 3 bases at V and 8 bases at J; junction bases unmatched: 4. Germline-derived CDR1 and CDR2 are SGHRS and YFSETQ. The CDR3 DNA reads as TGCGCCAGCAGCTGGGGGACTAGCGGGGGAGATGAGCAGTTCTTC. Amino acid sequence: CASSWGTSGGDEQFF.

This clone came up once. The chain recombines TRBV11-2 with TRBJ1-1; TRBD1 aligns across 11 bases. The CDR3 contains 19 residues. V shed 2 bases, J shed 2 bases, and the junction held 13 bases outside the gene matches. Per germline, CDR1 SGHAT and CDR2 FQNNGV. The CDR3 sequence is CASSLSTRGQGEVNTEAFF. DNA of the CDR3: TGTGCCAGCAGCTTAAGTACGCGGGGACAGGGGGAGGTCAACACTGAAGCTTTCTTT.

This clone was observed a single time. The CDR3 bases are TGTGCCAGCAGCCGCCGGGCCAGGGGGGATGAAAAACTGTTTTTT. As protein: CASSRRARGDEKLFF. This rearrangement joins TRBV7-2 to TRBJ1-4; 7 bases agree with TRBD1. The CDR3 has 15 amino acids. Per germline, CDR1 SGHTA and CDR2 FQGNSA. The trim removed 5 bases at V and 6 bases at J, leaving 9 bases unmatched.

This sequence joins TRBV4-2 and TRBJ2-3; TRBD2 is a possible D gene (7 bases). Trimming left V 3 bases short and J 4 bases short, with 14 bases between. This CDR3 is built from 15 residues. CDR1 is LGHNA, CDR2 YNFKEQ, per germline. CDR3 in amino acids: CASSQPQGRADTQYF. Here the CDR3 DNA reads TGTGCCAGCAGCCAGCCGCAGGGGAGGGCAGATACGCAGTATTTT.